This T cell receptor beta chain emerged from a study of shared clonotypes between healthy human individuals. Healthy adults negative for HIV, lacking recent acute infections or vaccinations, served as donors. Some clones are missing from TCRdb's copy, which holds only in-frame ones; the method was immunoSEQ multiplex PCR. The table has hundreds of thousands of clones, around 81% seen once. The TCR sequence derives from a woman aged 40 to 50 in good health. Some clones in this sample may be carry-over from other donors' samples. Material for sequencing was PBMCs.

The chain's CDR3 is CASSDRTFQETQYF. The CDR3 DNA reads TGTGCCAGCAGTGATAGGACGTTCCAAGAGACCCAGTACTTC. The chain combines TRBV2 with TRBJ2-5; D is uncertain. The CDR3 has 14 residues. V dropped 3 bases and J dropped 1 base, with 9 bases sitting between them. Germline assignment: CDR1 SNHLY and CDR2 FYNNEI. The full variable domain, in which reference TRBV2 and TRBJ2-5 provide the parts outside the CDR3, is EPEVTQTPSHQVTQMGQEVILRCVPISNHLYFYWYRQILGQKVEFLVSFYNNEISEKSEIFDDQFSVERPDGSNFTLKIRSTKLEDSAMYFCASSDRTFQETQYFGPGTRLLVL.